The clone carrying this T cell receptor (beta chain) occurred once. Its target is unknown. This specimen belongs to a study of shared clonotypes between healthy human individuals. Germline assignment: CDR1 SEHNR and CDR2 FQNEAQ (reference sequence). V trimming: 2 bases; J trimming: 8 bases; junction bases outside the gene matches: 8. This CDR3 contains 15 residues. Whole-study results and caveats: Blood alone was sampled, and tissue repertoires likely differ. Clonotype sharing across a few donors was observed for around 4.5% of naive CD4 clonotypes.

Naive CD8 isolation took CD45RO-negative cells positively selected for CCR7 and excluded terminally differentiated effector memory CD45RA+ cells. Data came from immunoSEQ multiplex PCR; TCRdb stores just in-frame clones and leaves some out. This table has around 1.9 million clones, around 93% appearing once. This TCR came from a man younger than 35 in good health. Some clones in this sample may be carry-over from other donors' samples. The sequencing input was naive CD8+ T cells from PBMCs. The chain combines TRBV7-9 with TRBJ2-1, with 8 bases lining up with TRBD2. The CDR3 reads CASSLPAGEPHEQFF. The CDR3 DNA sequence: TGTGCCAGCAGCTTACCAGCGGGAGAACCCCATGAGCAGTTCTTC.